The TCR beta chain under discussion was sequenced for a study of glioma-infiltrating T cells after dendritic cell vaccination (dated by TCRdb to 2016 to 2018). About the study as a whole: Of the approximately 15 glioblastoma patients in the cohort, all drawn from Phase I and II dendritic cell vaccination trials, 9 were newly diagnosed and 6 had recurrent disease. TCR sequencing metrics, including TIL content and tumor-blood repertoire overlap, were correlated with survival after dendritic cell vaccination. Deep sequencing of TCR beta CDR3 regions was used to quantify tumor-infiltrating lymphocyte content and compare tumor and blood repertoires in dendritic cell-vaccinated glioblastoma patients. To make the vaccine, monocyte-derived dendritic cells were cultured for under 9 days with IL-4 and GM-CSF and then pulsed overnight with autologous tumor lysate. Between about 2002 and 2012, patients were given autologous tumor lysate-pulsed dendritic cell vaccination. Three intradermal dendritic cell vaccine injections were administered to patients at biweekly intervals in the arm below the axilla.

Patients were selected for having adequate residual fresh-frozen tumor tissue and more than two years of available survival data. Molecular status otherwise varied across the glioblastoma patients, but none of them carried an isocitrate dehydrogenase mutation. PBMC were collected before vaccination, two weeks after the third vaccination, and at tumor progression when it occurred. Genomic DNA was extracted with the Qiagen DNeasy Blood extraction Kit. The trim is 4 bases for V and 4 bases for J, with a gap of 11 bases between the germline ends. The CDR3 goes from the cysteine to the phenylalanine over 14 residues. Left in the record is the CDR3 DNA by itself, 42 bases read in frame from the first base. CDR1 and CDR2 were assigned from the germline V gene as SGHTA and FQGTGA. The immunoSEQ assay amplified TCRB CDR3 regions from about 2 micrograms of genomic DNA, or from all available DNA when less than that amount was available. For multiplex PCR, 60 forward primers for TCR V beta segments and 13 reverse primers for J beta segments were used. Synthetic control templates were spiked into each sample at limiting dilution to estimate reads per starting template. The Illumina HiSeq System generated sequencing reads of 87 bp. The original pipeline was this. PCR and sequencing errors were removed by a nearest neighbor algorithm that merged closely related sequences. TCR overlap was measured as the percentage of unique tumor TCR beta sequences also present in the same patient's peripheral blood. TCRdb obtained this table from immuneACCESS and retained in-frame rearrangements with V and J assigned. These tables miss some clones; where compared with another copy, unresolved V genes account for less than half of the shortfall, and the remainder is unexplained. Clone size and V and J calls were adopted from that table, with D and trimming inferred from the DNA. The sample table holds under 100,000 clones, of which about 87% were seen once. In total, the top ten clones hold approximately 3% of the sample.

This clone was observed once. Its specific antigen is unknown. Base qualities are missing; no much larger clone stands one base away. Results and caveats for the whole study, not just this receptor: After dendritic cell vaccination, a higher estimated pretreatment TIL content predicted longer time to progression and overall survival. The three-group TCR overlap response model was described as speculative and requiring prospective validation. The cohort was small and heterogeneous, with few patients having full blood and tumor sets and even fewer initial-recurrent tumor pairs. No direct relationship between TCR clonality and survival was found, suggesting that a diverse polyclonal response may matter.

The clonotype was recovered from a human donor with glioblastoma. Recombination linked TRBV7-3 to TRBJ1-3; no confident D gene assignment can be made. This material consisted of blood, taken before dendritic cell vaccination. The DNA sequence is given as TGTGCCAGCAGCTCCGGACTCGAGGGAAACACCATATATTTT. The resulting protein is CASSSGLEGNTIYF.